Below are 5 T cell receptor beta chains sequenced from a single sample in a study of blood T cell repertoires in COVID-19 (dated by TCRdb to the early 2020s). Receptor libraries were prepared by the immunoSEQ multiplex PCR assay. Imported from immuneACCESS, the table was reduced by TCRdb to in-frame sequences with V and J called. These copies leave out some clones; in studies compared against another copy, an unresolved V gene accounts for under half, and the cause of the remainder is not known. The sample records about 120,000 clones, 79% of which are singletons. The ten largest clones take up more than 35% of the sample. Sequencing input: peripheral blood. These receptor sequences come from a man in his forties with active or convalescent COVID-19.

In DNA, the CDR3 is TGCGCCAGCAGCCCCAGGGACAGGGCTACTGAAGCTTTCTTT. Protein product: CASSPRDRATEAFF. The chain links TRBV5-1 to TRBJ1-1, with TRBD1 matching over 9 bases. Losses at the gene ends were 4 bases for V and 5 bases for J; bases not matched to a gene: 6. CDR3 size: 14 residues. Germline CDR1 is SGHRS and CDR2 is YFSETQ.

The DNA for the CDR3 is TGTGCCAGTAGTAGGGGGACTAGCGGGAAGACCGGGGAGCTGTTTTTT. Its translation: CASSRGTSGKTGELFF. V is TRBV19 and J is TRBJ2-2, with TRBD2 matching over 13 bases. V dropped 4 bases and J dropped 5; count of bases not matched to a gene: 4. Germline CDR1 and CDR2: LNHDA and SQIVND (reference sequence). CDR3 length: 16 amino acids.

The rearrangement joins TRBV28 to TRBJ2-7, with 13 bases that match TRBD2. With 3 bases clipped from V and 0 bases from J, the junction kept 2 bases outside the gene matches. The CDR3 is 16 amino acids. CDR1 is MDHEN and CDR2 is SYDVKM in the germline V gene. The CDR3 spells CASSLTSGGSSYEQYF. The CDR3 DNA follows: TGTGCCAGCAGTTTGACTAGCGGGGGGAGCTCCTACGAGCAGTACTTC. Together with reference TRBV28 and TRBJ2-7, the CDR3 gives the full variable domain: DVKVTQSSRYLVKRTGEKVFLECVQDMDHENMFWYRQDPGLGLRLIYFSYDVKMKEKGDIPEGYSVSREKKERFSLILESASTNQTSMYLCASSLTSGGSSYEQYFGPGTRLTVT.

The chain carries TRBV5-1 and TRBJ2-2; 7 nucleotides match TRBD1. Germline-derived CDR1 and CDR2 are SGHRS and YFSETQ. The CDR3 contains 15 residues. Losses at the gene ends were 2 bases for V and 0 bases for J; bases not matched to a gene: 1. The CDR3 loop is CASSFGQANTGELFF. In nucleotides, the CDR3 is TGCGCCAGCAGCTTCGGACAGGCGAACACCGGGGAGCTGTTTTTT.

The chain combines TRBV6-5 with TRBJ2-7; D is possibly TRBD1 (6 bases). Germline V gives CDR1 MNHEY, CDR2 SVGAGI. CDR3 length equals 13 residues. V lost 6 bases, J lost 2 bases, and 11 bases lay in between. The CDR3 DNA reads TGTGCCAGCAGAAGACAGGAGACCTACGAGCAGTACTTC. Protein: CASRRQETYEQYF.